Listed below are T cell receptor beta chains from one sample, sequenced in a study of control samples from healthy donors and cancer patients. Here immunoSEQ multiplex PCR was the method, and the copy in TCRdb shows in-frame clones only, minus some. This table holds roughly 150,000 clones, approximately 93% found once. The source material was blood. These receptors were obtained from a man younger than 35 in good health. Each CDR3 is given with its conserved first and last residue. Each record gives: clone size, J gene, D gene, V gene, CDR3 DNA, CDR3 protein. The D gene is left open where the match is weak. Expanded clones are given a class, and other clones once, few, many or no size at all.

>-|TRBJ1-4|-|TRBV4-3
TGCGCCAGCAGCCAAGATCGGAGTCGGGGGGTTGCAGCTAATGAAAAACTGTTTTTT
CASSQDRSRGVAANEKLFF
>-|TRBJ1-1|-|TRBV4-2
TGTGCCAGCAGCCAAGAGGGGGAGGTCGCCACTGAAGCTTTCTTT
CASSQEGEVATEAFF
>-|TRBJ1-3|-|TRBV5-4
TGTGCCAGCAGTTCGGCAGGGGCTGGAAACACCATATATTTT
CASSSAGAGNTIYF
>-|TRBJ2-6|-|TRBV15
TGTGCCACCAGCAGAGATCTGGGTGGGGCCAACGTCCTGACTTTC
CATSRDLGGANVLTF
>-|TRBJ2-7|-|TRBV27
TGTGCCAGCAGTTACTCCTACGAGCAGTACTTC
CASSYSYEQYF
>-|TRBJ1-2|-|TRBV13
TGTGCCAGCAGCTTAAGCGGGGGCTATGGCTACACCTTC
CASSLSGGYGYTF
>-|TRBJ1-1|-|TRBV2
TGTGCCAGCAGTGAAAGTGGGGGAGAGAACACTGAAGCTTTCTTT
CASSESGGENTEAFF
>-|TRBJ1-2|TRBD1|TRBV5-5
TGTGCCAGCAGCTTCAATGCAGGGGGGAATCAGATTCTCTATGGCTACACCTTC
CASSFNAGGNQILYGYTF
>once|TRBJ1-1|TRBD1|TRBV7-2
TGTGCCAGCAGCTTGACAGGGTATGGGAACACTGAAGCTTTCTTT
CASSLTGYGNTEAFF
>-|TRBJ1-5|TRBD1|TRBV6-5
TGTGCCAGCAGGGACAGGGGAGGCAATCAGCCCCAGCATTTT
CASRDRGGNQPQHF
>-|TRBJ2-1|TRBD2|TRBV15
TGTGCCACCAGCAGAGAGGGTAGCGGGAGGGTGAATGAGCAGTTCTTC
CATSREGSGRVNEQFF
>-|TRBJ1-2|TRBD1|TRBV28
TGTGCCAGCAGTTTAACAGGGGCGAACGGCTATGGCTACACCTTC
CASSLTGANGYGYTF
>-|TRBJ1-1|-|TRBV18
TGTGCCAGCTCACCACAATGGGGGGACACTGAAGCTTTCTTT
CASSPQWGDTEAFF
>few|TRBJ2-7|-|TRBV2
TGTGCCAGCAGTGGGGCACCTTACGAGCAGTACTTC
CASSGAPYEQYF
>-|TRBJ2-2|TRBD1|TRBV5-1
TGCGCCAGCAGCTTGGGGGACAGGGATAGCGGGGAGCTGTTTTTT
CASSLGDRDSGELFF
>-|TRBJ1-3|-|TRBV4-1
TGCGCCAGCAGCCATGACGACAGGCAGGAAAACACCATATATTTT
CASSHDDRQENTIYF
>few|TRBJ2-5|TRBD2|TRBV10-3
TGTGCCATCAGTGAGCTGGGAAGCGGGGGGGCCGGAGAGACCCAGTACTTC
CAISELGSGGAGETQYF
>-|TRBJ2-7|-|TRBV5-6
TGTGCCAGCAGCTTGCCAGGGAGCTCCTACGAGCAGTACTTC
CASSLPGSSYEQYF
>-|TRBJ2-5|TRBD2|TRBV5-1
TGCGCCAGCAGCCTCCAGACTAGCGGGAGGGCCGGAAGGGAGACCCAGTACTTC
CASSLQTSGRAGRETQYF
>-|TRBJ2-3|TRBD1|TRBV6-5
TGTGCCAGCAGTACAAGGGGGCTCTCCACAGATACGCAGTATTTT
CASSTRGLSTDTQYF
>-|TRBJ1-1|-|TRBV3-1/TRBV3-2
TGTGCCAGCAGCCGAATCGTTGACGGCCCTGAAGCTTTCTTT
CASSRIVDGPEAFF
>-|TRBJ2-7|-|TRBV25-1
TGTGCCACGTCTGTAGGGGGGCACGAGCAGTACTTC
CATSVGGHEQYF
>-|TRBJ1-2|TRBD1|TRBV7-9
TGTGCCAGCAGCCCCATATATGCTGAGGGACAGGGGCTCGACTATGGCTACACCTTC
CASSPIYAEGQGLDYGYTF
>-|TRBJ2-1|TRBD2|TRBV7-8
TGTGCCAGCAGTAACAGCGGGGGCTCCTACAATGAGCAGTTCTTC
CASSNSGGSYNEQFF
>-|TRBJ1-1|-|TRBV14
TGTGCCAGCAGCCAAGATTGGGAGGGGAAGGACACTGAAGCTTTCTTT
CASSQDWEGKDTEAFF
>-|TRBJ1-1|TRBD1|TRBV5-1
TGCGCCAGCAGCTTGGTGGGACAGGGGGCTACTGAAGCTTTCTTT
CASSLVGQGATEAFF
>-|TRBJ2-3|TRBD2|TRBV18
TGTGCCAGCTCACCGACCGTAGCGGGGGGGCCGACAGATACGCAGTATTTT
CASSPTVAGGPTDTQYF
>-|TRBJ1-2|-|TRBV4-3
TGCGCCAGCAGCCAAGATCATCAGGGCTGGGTCTATGGCTACACCTTC
CASSQDHQGWVYGYTF
>-|TRBJ1-2|-|TRBV29-1
TGCAGCGTTGACGGGACCAACTATGGCTACACCTTC
CSVDGTNYGYTF
>-|TRBJ2-1|-|TRBV5-6
TGTGCCAGCAGCTTTTTCGATGAGCAGTTCTTC
CASSFFDEQFF
>-|TRBJ2-1|-|TRBV6-5
TGTGCCAGCAGTTACCAGCTCTTACCCCCCTACAATGAGCAGTTCTTC
CASSYQLLPPYNEQFF
>-|TRBJ1-1|-|TRBV3-1/TRBV3-2
TGTGCCAGCAGCCAAGATGGCCAGGTGAGGCCTGCCAAGGCTTTCTTT
CASSQDGQVRPAKAFF
>-|TRBJ1-2|-|TRBV5-4
TGTGCCAGCACACAGGAGTTTGATAACTATGGCTACACCTTC
CASTQEFDNYGYTF
>-|TRBJ2-7|-|TRBV29-1
TGCAGCGTGCGGGATCGACAATCCTACGAGCAGTACTTC
CSVRDRQSYEQYF
>-|TRBJ2-3|TRBD2|TRBV6-5
TGTGCCAGCAGGCTAGCGGGGTATAGCACAGATACGCAGTATTTT
CASRLAGYSTDTQYF
>-|TRBJ1-4|-|TRBV5-1
TGCGCCAGCAGCTTGATGAGTGTGGGGGGGCCGGATGAAAAACTGTTTTTT
CASSLMSVGGPDEKLFF
>-|TRBJ1-6|-|TRBV7-8
TGTGCCAGCAGCTTGGATACTAATTCACCCCTCCACTTT
CASSLDTNSPLHF
>-|TRBJ2-3|-|TRBV5-4
TGTGCCAGCAGCTACACAGATACGCAGTATTTT
CASSYTDTQYF
>-|TRBJ1-3|-|TRBV6-5
TGTGCCACTCAAAGGGGGACGAGAGGAAACACCATATATTTT
CATQRGTRGNTIYF
>-|TRBJ2-3|-|TRBV30
TGTGCCTGGAGCTTAGGCGGATACACAGATACGCAGTATTTT
CAWSLGGYTDTQYF
>-|TRBJ1-1|-|TRBV7-8
TGTGCCAGCAGCCGGCAGGGTGTGGAAGCTTTCTTT
CASSRQGVEAFF
>-|TRBJ2-5|TRBD1|TRBV7-3
TGTGCCAGCAGCTTAGAGGCCCCTGGGACAGGACAAGAGACCCAGTACTTC
CASSLEAPGTGQETQYF
>-|TRBJ2-1|-|TRBV5-1
TGCGCCAGCAGCTTGGGTCTTCAGAGCTCCTACAATGAGCAGTTCTTC
CASSLGLQSSYNEQFF
>-|TRBJ2-5|TRBD2|TRBV28
TGTGCCAGCAGTTTATCACGCGGGGGAGAGACCCAGTACTTC
CASSLSRGGETQYF
>-|TRBJ2-3|-|TRBV29-1
TGCAGCGTTGTCGAGGTAACCGCAGATACGCAGTATTTT
CSVVEVTADTQYF
>-|TRBJ2-5|-|TRBV6-2/TRBV6-3
TGTGCCAGCAGTTACTTAGAGACCCAGTACTTC
CASSYLETQYF
>-|TRBJ1-2|-|TRBV11-2
TGTGCCAGCAGCTTCGGGCAGGGATCTGGCTACACCTTC
CASSFGQGSGYTF
>-|TRBJ1-6|-|TRBV6-6
TGTGCCAGCAGTTACTCGAAAGGGGTCGGTAATTCACCCCTCCACTTT
CASSYSKGVGNSPLHF
>-|TRBJ2-3|TRBD2|TRBV5-1
TGCGCCAGCAGCTCCCAAGCGGGGGGAAGCACAGATACGCAGTATTTT
CASSSQAGGSTDTQYF
>once|TRBJ2-1|-|TRBV7-9
TGTGCCAGCAGCTCGGCCAGGGATGGCGAGCAGTTCTTC
CASSSARDGEQFF
>-|TRBJ2-3|TRBD2|TRBV30
TGTGCCTGGACCCGAGCGGGGACAGATACGCAGTATTTT
CAWTRAGTDTQYF
>-|TRBJ1-2|-|TRBV5-1
TGCGCCAGCAGCTTGCGGTCCGATTATGGCTACACCTTC
CASSLRSDYGYTF
>-|TRBJ2-7|TRBD1|TRBV13
TGTGCCAGCAGCCTCGGACAGGGGCAAGAGCAGTACTTC
CASSLGQGQEQYF
>-|TRBJ2-5|TRBD1|TRBV4-1
TGCGCCAGCAGCCAAGATCAGGGGGCGGGGGAGACCCAGTACTTC
CASSQDQGAGETQYF
>-|TRBJ2-1|-|TRBV18
TGTGCCAGCTCACCACAAGGAGGACAGTACAATGAGCAGTTCTTC
CASSPQGGQYNEQFF
>-|TRBJ1-1|-|TRBV6-5
TGTGCCAGCAGTTATGGGTCTGAAGCTTTCTTT
CASSYGSEAFF
>-|TRBJ2-7|-|TRBV15
TGTGCCACCAGCGCAAGACTGAACTCCTACGAGCAGTACTTC
CATSARLNSYEQYF
>-|TRBJ2-3|TRBD1|TRBV13
TGTGCCAGCAGCAAGGACAGGCATGCAGATACGCAGTATTTT
CASSKDRHADTQYF